This T cell receptor (beta chain) comes out of a study of resident and recirculating memory T cells in vitiligo. Method: immunoSEQ multiplex PCR; TCRdb's copy keeps in-frame clones and lacks some. The sample records some 70,000 clones, more than 85% being singletons. The CDR3 has 16 amino acids. Looked up from germline, CDR1 is LNHDA and CDR2 is SQIVND (reference sequence). V was trimmed by 4 bases and J by 0 bases, leaving 16 bases between them. The sequenced sample was blood. The chain carries TRBV19 and TRBJ2-7, with a tentative D call TRBD1 (6 bases). The sequence was obtained from a male donor with vitiligo. The CDR3 nucleotides are TGTGCCAGTAGTAGTAACCTCAGGACAGACTCCTACGAGCAGTACTTC. Translated: CASSSNLRTDSYEQYF. The full variable domain, rest sourced from reference TRBV19 and TRBJ2-7, is DGGITQSPKYLFRKEGQNVTLSCEQNLNHDAMYWYRQDPGQGLRLIYYSQIVNDFQKGDIAEGYSVSREKKESFPLTVTSAQKNPTAFYLCASSSNLRTDSYEQYFGPGTRLTVT.